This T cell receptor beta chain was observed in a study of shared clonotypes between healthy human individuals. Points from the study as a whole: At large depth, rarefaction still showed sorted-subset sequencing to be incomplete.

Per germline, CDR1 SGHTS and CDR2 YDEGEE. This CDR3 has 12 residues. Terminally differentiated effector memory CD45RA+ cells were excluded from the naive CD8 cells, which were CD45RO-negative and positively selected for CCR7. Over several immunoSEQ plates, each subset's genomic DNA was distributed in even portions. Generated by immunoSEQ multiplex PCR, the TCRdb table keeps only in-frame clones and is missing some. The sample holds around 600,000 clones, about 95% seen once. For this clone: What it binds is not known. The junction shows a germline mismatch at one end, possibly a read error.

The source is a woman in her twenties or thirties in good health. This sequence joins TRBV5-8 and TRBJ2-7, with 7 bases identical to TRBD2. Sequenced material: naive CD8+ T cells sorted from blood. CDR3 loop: CASRLGGSGQYF. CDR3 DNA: TGTGCCAGCAGATTGGGGGGGTCCGGGCAGTACTTC.